Each of the 21 T cell receptor beta chains below was sequenced from the same sample in a study of CD8 T cells in Susac syndrome. With random hexamers, roughly 0.45 to 1 ug RNA was reverse transcribed. TCRdb re-derived calls from the immunoSEQ multiplex PCR reads in MiXCR, one entry per CDR3 protein. The sample includes fewer than 350,000 distinct CDR3 sequences, about 91% of them seen just once. Source material: CD8+ T cells from PBMCs. The source of these receptors is a human donor with multiple sclerosis.

V and J are TRBV7-2 and TRBJ1-5; D is ambiguous. Trimming cost V 4 bases and J 3 bases, with 13 bases left between them. Germline V gene sequence: CDR1 SGHTA, CDR2 FQGNSA. The CDR3 extends over 15 amino acids. The chain's CDR3 is CASSSLTTYNQPQHF. The CDR3 region has the DNA TGTGCCAGCAGCTCGCTGACAACTTACAATCAGCCCCAGCATTTT.

The CDR3 spells CASSDSRDRGRYGYTF. CDR3 DNA sequence: TGTGCCAGCAGCGACTCCCGGGACAGGGGCCGGTATGGCTACACCTTC. The chain has TRBV7-9 and TRBJ1-2; TRBD1 matches at 10 bases. V dropped 5 bases and J dropped 5; count of bases not matched to a gene: 11. The CDR3 runs 16 residues. The germline CDR1 and CDR2 sequences are SEHNR and FQNEAQ (reference sequence).

The rearrangement links TRBV11-2 to TRBJ2-2; TRBD2 agrees at 10 bases. CDR1 and CDR2 (germline): SGHAT, FQNNGV. Losses at the gene ends were 5 bases for V and 7 bases for J; bases not matched to a gene: 22. This CDR3 comprises 20 residues. CDR3 sequence (DNA): TGTGCCAGCAGCCAATTAGCGGGACTAGCGCCTCTTGTTGTAGGCGGGGAGCTGTTTTTT. Its protein product is CASSQLAGLAPLVVGGELFF.

The chain links TRBV20-1 to TRBJ2-5, with 8 bases that match TRBD1. The CDR3 totals 16 residues. Trimming took 1 base from V and 4 from J; bases not matched to a gene: 11. Per germline, CDR1 DFQATT and CDR2 SNEGSKA (reference sequence). CDR3 DNA: TGCAGTGCTAGAGGGAGGACAGGGACCATCCCAGAGACCCAGTACTTC. Translation: CSARGRTGTIPETQYF.

The chain employs TRBV9 and TRBJ2-1; 8 bases line up with TRBD2. The CDR3 consists of 16 residues. V shed 3 bases, J shed 4 bases, and the junction held 9 bases outside the gene matches. Germline CDR1 SGDLS, CDR2 YYNGEE. CDR3 sequence reads: CASSERGSGVYNEQFF. Here the CDR3 DNA reads TGTGCCAGCAGCGAGCGGGGTAGCGGGGTTTACAATGAGCAGTTCTTC.

The chain employs TRBV11-2 and TRBJ2-2; D may be TRBD1 (6 bases). The CDR3 totals 16 residues. V lost 1 base, J lost 7 bases, and 16 bases lay in between. The germline CDR1 and CDR2 sequences are SGHAT and FQNNGV. DNA for the CDR3: TGTGCCAGCAGCTTAGTTCCAGGGGTCGACATCGGGGAGCTGTTTTTT. Residues: CASSLVPGVDIGELFF. The variable domain in full, completed from reference TRBV11-2 and TRBJ2-2, reads EAGVAQSPRYKIIEKRQSVAFWCNPISGHATLYWYQQILGQGPKLLIQFQNNGVVDDSQLPKDRFSAERLKGVDSTLKIQPAKLEDSAVYLCASSLVPGVDIGELFFGEGSRLTVL.

V is TRBV13 and J is TRBJ1-2; D not certain. Per germline, CDR1 PRHDT and CDR2 FYEKMQ (reference sequence). The V and J ends lost 2 bases and 8 bases respectively, with 12 bases between them. This CDR3 is built from 13 residues. The CDR3 DNA follows: TGTGCCAGCAGCTTATTCCGGGCTGGGGGCTACACCTTC. The encoded protein is CASSLFRAGGYTF.

This sequence joins TRBV12-3 or TRBV12-4 and TRBJ2-1; tentatively, D is TRBD2 (6 bases). Between the trimmed V and J ends, which lost 3 bases and 7 bases, there was a span of 13 bases. The CDR3 contains 14 residues. DNA for the CDR3: TGTGCCAGCAGTTTCGGCGGGGTGGGGAATGAGCAGTTCTTC. It is translated as CASSFGGVGNEQFF.

The J gene is TRBJ2-6, the V gene TRBV12-3 or TRBV12-4; D is unclear. V shed 6 bases and J shed 0 bases, with 9 bases lying between them. The CDR3 extends over 15 amino acids. The CDR3 here is CASSPSFSGANVLTF. The CDR3 DNA is TGTGCCAGCAGCCCTAGTTTCTCTGGGGCCAACGTCCTGACTTTC.

V and J are TRBV15 and TRBJ2-1, with D perhaps assigned TRBD1 or TRBD2 (5 bases each). The CDR3 sequence is 17 residues long. The germline V gene has CDR1 LNHNV and CDR2 YYDKDF (reference sequence). V was clipped by 2 bases and J by 0 bases, with 14 bases between them. The CDR3 nucleotides read TGTGCCACCAGCAGACCTTCCGAGGGGTTCTCCTACAATGAGCAGTTCTTC. This gives the protein CATSRPSEGFSYNEQFF.

CDR3 sequence: CATSDLPGQGKETQYF. The CDR3 DNA sequence: TGTGCCACCAGTGATTTGCCGGGACAGGGTAAAGAGACCCAGTACTTC. The V call is TRBV24-1, the J call TRBJ2-5, with TRBD1 matching over 9 bases. The CDR3 covers 16 residues. CDR1 is KGHDR, CDR2 SFDVKD, per germline. V lost 0 bases, J lost 3 bases, and 4 bases stayed unmatched.

The V and J genes are TRBV27 and TRBJ2-7; D unclear. The CDR3 extends over 13 amino acids. Between the trimmed V and J ends, which lost 4 bases and 3 bases, there was a span of 10 bases. Germline values: CDR1 MNHEY, CDR2 SMNVEV (reference sequence). In nucleotides, the CDR3 is TGTGCCAGCAGTTCATCTCTAGACTACGAGCAGTACTTC. Translation: CASSSSLDYEQYF.

This clonotype was recorded only once. The chain employs TRBV4-3 and TRBJ2-7, with 9 bases lining up with TRBD1. V shed 4 bases, J shed 2 bases, and the junction held 9 bases outside the gene matches. Germline loops: CDR1 LGHNA, CDR2 YSLEER. The CDR3 length is 16 residues. Here the CDR3 DNA reads TGCGCCAGCAGCCTAGAACCGGGACAGGGACCCTACGAGCAGTACTTC. Translation: CASSLEPGQGPYEQYF.

This clonotype has a handful of counts. The chain joins TRBV12-2 to TRBJ2-3; the D segment call TRBD2 is taken from the table without a DNA check. TRBV12-2 represents a pseudogene. The CDR3 loop spans 18 amino acids. CDR3 DNA sequence: TGTGCAAGTCGCCCAAGATGGAGACTAGCGGGTAAAACAGATACGCAGTATTTT. Residues: CASRPRWRLAGKTDTQYF.

This clonotype was recorded once. The chain combines TRBV5-5 with TRBJ2-3, with TRBD2 identical over 7 bases. The ends lost 4 bases at V and 6 bases at J; junction bases unmatched: 11. The CDR3 is 15 amino acids. Germline V gives CDR1 SGHKS, CDR2 YYEKEE (reference sequence). The CDR3 sequence: CASSLTSGDLDTQYF. CDR3 bases: TGTGCCAGCAGCCTTACCAGCGGGGACCTGGATACGCAGTATTTT.

The sample holds a few counts of this clonotype. V and J are TRBV15 and TRBJ2-1; 8 bases match TRBD2. Germline CDR1 is LNHNV and CDR2 is YYDKDF (reference sequence). CDR3 length equals 16 residues. Losses at the gene ends were 0 bases for V and 1 base for J; bases not matched to a gene: 2. The CDR3 sequence: CATSRDTGGSYNEQFF. As DNA, the CDR3 is TGTGCCACCAGCAGAGATACGGGAGGGTCCTACAATGAGCAGTTCTTC. Full variable domain (outside the CDR3, taken from reference TRBV15 and TRBJ2-1): DAMVIQNPRYQVTQFGKPVTLSCSQTLNHNVMYWYQQKSSQAPKLLFHYYDKDFNNEADTPDNFQSRRPNTSFCFLDIRSPGLGDTAMYLCATSRDTGGSYNEQFFGPGTRLTVL.

This chain connects TRBV5-1 to TRBJ2-7, with TRBD2 matching 8 bases. CDR3 length: 14 amino acids. CDR1 and CDR2 (germline): SGHRS, YFSETQ. Trimming took 6 bases from V and 3 from J; bases not matched to a gene: 8. CDR3 bases: TGCGCCAGCACCCTGGCGGGAGGAGGCTACGAGCAGTACTTC. It codes for CASTLAGGGYEQYF.

The V call is TRBV7-3, the J call TRBJ2-2; D is unresolved. Germline assignment: CDR1 SGHTA and CDR2 FQGTGA. V was shortened by 3 bases and J by 7 bases, with 6 bases between the two germline ends. This CDR3 is 12 amino acids long. CDR3: CASSLKIGELFF. The CDR3 DNA reads as TGTGCCAGCAGCTTGAAAATCGGGGAGCTGTTTTTT.

V and J are TRBV7-8 and TRBJ2-6; unclear D gene. CDR3 size: 15 residues. V was pared by 9 bases and J by 4 bases, with 16 bases between. The V gene's germline CDR1 is SGHVS and CDR2 FQNEAQ. In DNA, the CDR3 is TGTGCCAGTCCAGTCGCTTTAAGGGGGGCCAACGTCCTGACTTTC. Residues: CASPVALRGANVLTF.

The chain uses TRBV14 and TRBJ2-7, with D tentatively TRBD2 (5 bases). V was shortened by 0 bases and J by 5 bases, with 11 bases between the two germline ends. The CDR3 is made up of 14 amino acids. Germline V lookup: CDR1 SGHDN, CDR2 FVKESK. The chain's CDR3 is CASSQDQMRDEQYF. The CDR3 coding sequence is TGTGCCAGCAGCCAAGACCAGATGCGGGACGAGCAGTACTTC.

The V gene is TRBV18, the J gene TRBJ2-1; 10 bases line up with TRBD2. The CDR3 loop spans 15 amino acids. Germline assignment: CDR1 KGHSH and CDR2 LQKENI. V lost 2 bases and J lost 8; bases outside the gene matches: 6. As DNA, the CDR3 is TGTGCCAGCTCACCAGAGGCTAGCGGGAGCTATGAGCAGTTCTTC. Translating it yields CASSPEASGSYEQFF.